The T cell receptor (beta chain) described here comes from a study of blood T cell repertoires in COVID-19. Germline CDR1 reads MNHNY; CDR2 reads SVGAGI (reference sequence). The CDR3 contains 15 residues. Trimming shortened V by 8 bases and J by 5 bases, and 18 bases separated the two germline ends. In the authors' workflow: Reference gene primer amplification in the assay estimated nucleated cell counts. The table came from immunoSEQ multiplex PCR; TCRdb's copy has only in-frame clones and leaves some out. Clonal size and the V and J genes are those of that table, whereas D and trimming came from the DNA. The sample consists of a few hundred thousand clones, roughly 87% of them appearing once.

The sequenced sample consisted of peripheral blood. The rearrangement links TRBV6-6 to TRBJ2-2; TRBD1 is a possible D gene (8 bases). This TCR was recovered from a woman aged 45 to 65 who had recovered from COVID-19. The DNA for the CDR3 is TGTGCCAGCGGGACAGGCGGGAGTGGTACCGGGGAGCTGTTTTTT. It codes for CASGTGGSGTGELFF.